This note documents a single T cell receptor (beta chain) sequence. Antigen: not known. The sample originates from a study of blood T cells in healthy people across ages. Alongside a J-beta primer mix, a sample-barcoded 5' primer served in a second PCR lasting about 7 to 11 cycles. TCRdb analysed the 5' RACE reads with MiXCR anew, one entry per CDR3 protein. The data show around 900,000 distinct CDR3 sequences, with around 30% seen just once and roughly 17% held by the top ten. Germline V gene sequence: CDR1 DFQATT, CDR2 SNEGSKA (reference sequence). This CDR3 is built from 14 residues. Findings and limits, study-wide: Observed TCR beta diversity showed a strong correlation with the percentage of naive T cells as measured by flow cytometry.

The chain links TRBV20-1 to TRBJ2-5, with no clear D. The J call may be incorrect, as the DNA end agrees better with TRBJ2-1. Specimen: blood. This receptor was obtained from a woman older than 75 in good health. Here the CDR3 DNA reads TGCAGTGCTAGAGATCGCAGGTTACAAGAGACCCAGTTCTTC. It specifies CSARDRRLQETQFF.